Listed below are T cell receptor beta chains from one sample, sequenced in a study of PD-L1 blockade in urothelial cancer. Method: immunoSEQ multiplex PCR; TCRdb's copy keeps in-frame clones and lacks some. The table records 50,000 to 55,000 clones, about 82% of them present only once. Material: PBMCs, obtained around atezolizumab (anti-PD-L1) treatment. Receptor source: a man aged 60-69 years with urothelial cancer. Both conserved end residues are part of each CDR3. Fields, in order: D gene, clone size, V gene, CDR3 length, J gene, CDR3 DNA, CDR3 protein. D genes are given only for firm matches. Expanded clones are given a class, and other clones once, few, many or no size at all.

>.|.|TRBV19|13|TRBJ2-3
TGTGCCAGTCACTATACTCACACAGATACGCAGTATTTT
CASHYTHTDTQYF
>.|.|TRBV4-1|15|TRBJ1-2
TGCGCCAGCAGCCAAGGACAGCAACGACATTATGGCTACACCTTC
CASSQGQQRHYGYTF
>TRBD1|.|TRBV6-6|13|TRBJ1-1
TGTGCCAGCCACGACAGGGGGTACACTGAAGCTTTCTTT
CASHDRGYTEAFF
>.|.|TRBV19|15|TRBJ1-2
TGTGCCAGTAGTATGGGGTCAGTGCCCAGGGAAGGCTACACCTTC
CASSMGSVPREGYTF
>TRBD2|.|TRBV5-1|16|TRBJ2-3
TGCGCCAGCAGCTTGGGCGGGACTAGCGGCACAGATACGCAGTATTTT
CASSLGGTSGTDTQYF
>.|.|TRBV5-1|16|TRBJ2-2
TGCGCCAGCAGCTTGGCCGTAACGGGTTACACCGGGGAGCTGTTTTTT
CASSLAVTGYTGELFF
>TRBD2|few|TRBV7-6|16|TRBJ2-3
TGTGCCAGCAGCTATCGCGGGGCGGGGGGTACAGATACGCAGTATTTT
CASSYRGAGGTDTQYF
>TRBD2|.|TRBV19|17|TRBJ2-4
TGTGCCAGTAGTCCTACTAGCGGGAGAGGTTTGGGAAACATTCAGTACTTC
CASSPTSGRGLGNIQYF
>.|.|TRBV5-1|15|TRBJ2-3
TGCGCCAGCTCCTTGCGGGATCTGGGCACAGATACGCAGTATTTT
CASSLRDLGTDTQYF
>TRBD2|.|TRBV5-1|15|TRBJ2-7
TGCGCCAGCAGCAAAGGGACTAGCGGGGGGACCGAGCAGTACTTC
CASSKGTSGGTEQYF
>TRBD2|.|TRBV6-1|15|TRBJ2-5
TGTGCCAGCAGGGTTGGACTAGCGGGACAAGAGACCCAGTACTTC
CASRVGLAGQETQYF
>TRBD2|.|TRBV6-5|16|TRBJ2-3
TGTGCCAGCAGTTCTCCCTCGGGGGGGGGCACAGATACGCAGTATTTT
CASSSPSGGGTDTQYF
>TRBD1|.|TRBV27|16|TRBJ1-5
TGTGCCAGCAGGTTAGGGACAGGGGGGGGCAATCAGCCCCAGCATTTT
CASRLGTGGGNQPQHF
>TRBD1|.|TRBV7-2|13|TRBJ1-2
TGTGCCAGCAGCGCAAGACAGGGGTGGGGCTACACCTTC
CASSARQGWGYTF
>.|.|TRBV2|14|TRBJ1-5
TGTGCCAGCAGTGAGAGACAGTACAATCAGCCCCAGCATTTT
CASSERQYNQPQHF
>.|.|TRBV7-7|13|TRBJ1-3
TGTGCTAGCAGCTTAGGCCAGGGCGACACCATATATTTT
CASSLGQGDTIYF
>TRBD2|.|TRBV29-1|13|TRBJ2-7
TGCAGCGTTGAGCCTAGCGGGGTCTACGAGCAGTACTTC
CSVEPSGVYEQYF
>TRBD1|.|TRBV2|13|TRBJ1-6
TGTGCCAGCCGGACAGGGGGTTGGTCACCCCTCCACTTT
CASRTGGWSPLHF
>.|.|TRBV25-1|14|TRBJ2-1
TGTGCCAGCAGGCCCCCTGACAGGTACAATGAGCAGTTCTTC
CASRPPDRYNEQFF
>TRBD1|.|TRBV6-5|14|TRBJ2-3
TGTGCCAGCACAGGCAGGGGGTCTACAGATACGCAGTATTTT
CASTGRGSTDTQYF
>TRBD1|.|TRBV7-2|14|TRBJ2-1
TGTGCCAGTAAGGGACAGAACTCCTACAATGAGCAGTTCTTC
CASKGQNSYNEQFF
>.|.|TRBV6-1|12|TRBJ1-2
TGTGCCAGCAGTGAGGACAGCTATGGCTACACCTTC
CASSEDSYGYTF
>TRBD1|.|TRBV7-2|13|TRBJ1-2
TGTGCCAGCAGCTTAGGACAGGGCCGGCGGTACACCTTC
CASSLGQGRRYTF
>.|.|TRBV5-6|11|TRBJ2-7
TGTGCCAGCAGCTCTAGGCGCGAGCAGTACTTC
CASSSRREQYF
>TRBD1|once|TRBV2|15|TRBJ2-2
TGTGCCAGCAGAGCCGGGACAGCGAACACCGGGGAGCTGTTTTTT
CASRAGTANTGELFF
>TRBD1|.|TRBV6-6|14|TRBJ1-5
TGTGCCAGCAGGTCCGGGACAGTTTCACAGCCCCAGCATTTT
CASRSGTVSQPQHF
>TRBD2|.|TRBV27|17|TRBJ2-5
TGTGCCAGCAGTCTCCGGGGACTAGCGGGGACCCAAGAGACCCAGTACTTC
CASSLRGLAGTQETQYF
>.|.|TRBV30|16|TRBJ1-2
TGTGCCTGGAACGACCCGACCTGGACAGACAGCTATGGCTACACCTTC
CAWNDPTWTDSYGYTF
>.|once|TRBV30|11|TRBJ2-7
TGTGCCTGGAGCACGGCCTACGAGCAGTACTTC
CAWSTAYEQYF
>TRBD1|.|TRBV4-3|16|TRBJ1-4
TGCGCCAGCAGCCAGTACCTGACAGGGGGGGACGAAAAACTGTTTTTT
CASSQYLTGGDEKLFF
>TRBD1|.|TRBV6-6|14|TRBJ1-2
TGTGCCAGCAGTTACGATACCCGGGACAGGGTTTACACCTTC
CASSYDTRDRVYTF
>TRBD1|.|TRBV9|14|TRBJ1-5
TGTGCCAGCAACCCCGGGGACAGCAATCATCCCCAGCATTTT
CASNPGDSNHPQHF
>.|.|TRBV27|15|TRBJ1-5
TGTGCCAGCAGTTTATCGCTGGGGGCATGGCAGCCCCAGCATTTT
CASSLSLGAWQPQHF
>TRBD1|.|TRBV19|13|TRBJ2-7
TGTGCCAGTAGTATCAGACAGGGCTACGAGCAGTACTTC
CASSIRQGYEQYF
>TRBD2|.|TRBV2|16|TRBJ2-3
TGTGCCAGGGCGGACCTTCGACTAGCGGGCACAGATACGCAGTATTTT
CARADLRLAGTDTQYF
>TRBD1|.|TRBV7-9|15|TRBJ2-7
TGTGCCAGCAGCACCCGGACAGGGGATTCTTACGAGCAGTACTTC
CASSTRTGDSYEQYF
>.|once|TRBV11-2|14|TRBJ1-1
TGTGCCAGCAGCCTAGGGTGGACATCCTCTGAAGCTTTCTTT
CASSLGWTSSEAFF
>TRBD1|.|TRBV19|14|TRBJ2-2
TGTGCCAGTAGGCGACAGGGGAGTCACGGGGAGCTGTTTTTT
CASRRQGSHGELFF
>.|once|TRBV10-1|14|TRBJ2-2
TGCGCCAGCAGTGAGCGGGCGAACACCGGGGAGCTGTTTTTT
CASSERANTGELFF
>TRBD1|.|TRBV12-5|16|TRBJ2-2
TGTGCTAGTGGTCCCACGACAGGGGGCCGCACCGGGGAGCTGTTTTTT
CASGPTTGGRTGELFF
>TRBD1|.|TRBV7-9|13|TRBJ1-1
TGTGCCAGCAGCCGGGACAGGGGTACTGAAGCTTTCTTT
CASSRDRGTEAFF
>TRBD1|.|TRBV30|12|TRBJ2-5
TGTGCCTCCGGACAGGGCCGAGAGACCCAGTACTTC
CASGQGRETQYF
>.|once|TRBV7-6|16|TRBJ1-3
TGTGCCAGCAGCTTAGTCGGCCAGGGTGCTGGAAACACCATATATTTT
CASSLVGQGAGNTIYF
>TRBD2|.|TRBV4-2|18|TRBJ2-5
TGTGCCAGCAGCCCCCTCTATACGACTAGCGGGGGGGAAGAGACCCAGTACTTC
CASSPLYTTSGGEETQYF
>TRBD2|.|TRBV27|15|TRBJ2-3
TGTGCCAGCAGTTTAACTAGCGGGAGCACAGATACGCAGTATTTT
CASSLTSGSTDTQYF
>TRBD1|.|TRBV7-6|14|TRBJ2-5
TGTGCCAGCAGCCTAGGGACAGCGCAAGAGACCCAGTACTTC
CASSLGTAQETQYF
>TRBD1|many|TRBV18|14|TRBJ1-2
TGTGCCAGCTCACCTGAGGAGGGGGCAGGAGGCTACACCTTC
CASSPEEGAGGYTF
>.|.|TRBV30|17|TRBJ1-2
TGTGCCTGGAGTGTACTTCCCCGGCCTTCAGAAGGAGATGGCTACACCTTC
CAWSVLPRPSEGDGYTF
>TRBD2|once|TRBV19|14|TRBJ2-7
TGTGCCAGTACCCGGACTAGCGGGAGGTACGAGCAGTACTTC
CASTRTSGRYEQYF
>TRBD1|.|TRBV6-5|15|TRBJ1-2
TGTGCCAGCAGTTACCCCGGGACAGGGATCTATGGCTACACCTTC
CASSYPGTGIYGYTF
>TRBD2|.|TRBV7-2|15|TRBJ2-7
TGTGCCAGCAGCCAAAGGGCGGGGGGGCTAGTCGAGCAGTACTTC
CASSQRAGGLVEQYF
>.|.|TRBV9|14|TRBJ1-4
TGTGCCAGCAGCGTTGCGGGTGAGGCCGGAAAACTGTTTTTT
CASSVAGEAGKLFF
>.|.|TRBV28|15|TRBJ1-2
TGTGCCAGCAGTTTACCTCAGACAGGTCTCTATGGCTACACCTTC
CASSLPQTGLYGYTF
>TRBD1|.|TRBV4-2|13|TRBJ1-2
TGTGCCAGCAGCCCGACAGGGAACTATGGCTACACCTTC
CASSPTGNYGYTF
>.|.|TRBV5-4|17|TRBJ2-3
TGTGCCAGCAGCTTGGCGTGGTTAGGGAGCCAAACAGATACGCAGTATTTT
CASSLAWLGSQTDTQYF
>.|.|TRBV14|16|TRBJ2-7
TGTGCCAGCAGCCAGGGGTACTTGCCAGGGCTGGTCGAGCAGTACTTC
CASSQGYLPGLVEQYF
>TRBD1|.|TRBV5-6|16|TRBJ1-2
TGTGCCAGCAGCTTGGGATCTGGACAGGGGTACTATGGCTACACCTTC
CASSLGSGQGYYGYTF